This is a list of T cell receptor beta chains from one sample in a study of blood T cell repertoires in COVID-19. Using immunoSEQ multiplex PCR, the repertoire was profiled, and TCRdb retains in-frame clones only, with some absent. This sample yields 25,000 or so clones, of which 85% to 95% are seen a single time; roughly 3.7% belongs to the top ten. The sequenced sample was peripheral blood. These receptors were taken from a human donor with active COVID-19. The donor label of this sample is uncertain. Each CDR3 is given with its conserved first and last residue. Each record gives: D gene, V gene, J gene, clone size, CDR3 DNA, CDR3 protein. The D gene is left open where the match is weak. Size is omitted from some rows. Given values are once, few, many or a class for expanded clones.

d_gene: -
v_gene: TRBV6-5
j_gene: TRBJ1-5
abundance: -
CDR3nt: TGTGCCAGCAGTTACGATTCAGGTGCGGGGCAGCCCCAGCATTTT
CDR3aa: CASSYDSGAGQPQHF

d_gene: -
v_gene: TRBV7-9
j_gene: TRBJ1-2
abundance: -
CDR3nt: TGTGCCAGCAGCCCCGGTGGGGGCTCCTATGGCTACACCTTC
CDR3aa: CASSPGGGSYGYTF

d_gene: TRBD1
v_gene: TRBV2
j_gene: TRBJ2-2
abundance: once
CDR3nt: TGTGCCAGCCGCACCGGGACAGGGCGGGGGGAGCTGTTTTTT
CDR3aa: CASRTGTGRGELFF

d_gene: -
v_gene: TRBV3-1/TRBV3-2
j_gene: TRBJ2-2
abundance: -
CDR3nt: TGTGCCAGCAGCCAAGAGGTGGTCACTGAGCTGTTTTTT
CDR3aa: CASSQEVVTELFF

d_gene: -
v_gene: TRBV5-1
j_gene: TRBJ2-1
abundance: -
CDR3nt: TGCGCCAGCAGCTTGGGACAGGTCTACAATGAGCAGTTCTTC
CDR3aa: CASSLGQVYNEQFF

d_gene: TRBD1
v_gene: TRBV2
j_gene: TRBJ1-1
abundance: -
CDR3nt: TGTGCCAGCAGTGAAGCGCTTCGAGTGGACAGGAAGACTGAAGCTTTCTTT
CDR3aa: CASSEALRVDRKTEAFF

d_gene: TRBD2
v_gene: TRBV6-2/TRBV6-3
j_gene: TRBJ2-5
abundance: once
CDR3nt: TGTGCCAGCAGTTACTCGATGGTAGCCGGGACTAGCGGGGAAGAGACCCAGTACTTC
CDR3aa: CASSYSMVAGTSGEETQYF

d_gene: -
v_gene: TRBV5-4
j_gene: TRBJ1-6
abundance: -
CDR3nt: TGTGCCAGCAGCGTTAAGGGGGTTTCACCCCTCCACTTT
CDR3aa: CASSVKGVSPLHF

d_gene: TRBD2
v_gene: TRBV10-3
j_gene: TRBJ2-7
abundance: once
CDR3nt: TGTGCCATCAGGACCGGACTAGCGGGAGGGCCCCCCGAGCAGTACTTC
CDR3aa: CAIRTGLAGGPPEQYF

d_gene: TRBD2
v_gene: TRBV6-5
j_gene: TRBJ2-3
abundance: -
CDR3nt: TGTGCCAGCAGTTCTACCGCGGGAGACACAGATACGCAGTATTTT
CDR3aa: CASSSTAGDTDTQYF

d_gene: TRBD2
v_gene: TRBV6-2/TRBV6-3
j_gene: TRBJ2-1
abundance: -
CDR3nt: TGTGCCAGCAGTATCCTAGCGGGGATCAATGAGCAGTTCTTC
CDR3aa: CASSILAGINEQFF

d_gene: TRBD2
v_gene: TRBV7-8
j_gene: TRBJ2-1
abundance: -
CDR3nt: TGTGCCAGCAGCCGGGACGGGGGGGGAAACAATGAGCAGTTCTTC
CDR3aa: CASSRDGGGNNEQFF

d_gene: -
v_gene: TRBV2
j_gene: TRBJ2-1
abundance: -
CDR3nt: TGTGCCAGCAGTGATTTGGTCAGGTCCTCTTACAATGAGCAGTTCTTC
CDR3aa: CASSDLVRSSYNEQFF

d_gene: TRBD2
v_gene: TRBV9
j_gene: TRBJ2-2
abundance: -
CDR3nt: TGTGCCAGCAGCGTAGGTCTGCGGGGGGGCACGAACACCGGGGAGCTGTTTTTT
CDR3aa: CASSVGLRGGTNTGELFF

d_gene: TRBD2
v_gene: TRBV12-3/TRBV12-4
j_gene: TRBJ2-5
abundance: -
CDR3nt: TGTGCCAGCAGTTATAGCGGGGTGGAGACCCAGTACTTC
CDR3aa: CASSYSGVETQYF

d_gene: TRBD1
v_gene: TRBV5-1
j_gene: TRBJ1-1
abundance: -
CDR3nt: TGCGCCAGCAGCCGAGGACAGGAGGGCACTGAAGCTTTCTTT
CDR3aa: CASSRGQEGTEAFF

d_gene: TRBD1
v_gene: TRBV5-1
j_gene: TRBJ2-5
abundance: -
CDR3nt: TGCGCCAGCAGCTTGTTCGGACAGGGGTTTACGGAGACCCAGTACTTC
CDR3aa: CASSLFGQGFTETQYF

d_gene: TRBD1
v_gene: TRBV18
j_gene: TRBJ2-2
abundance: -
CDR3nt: TGTGCCAGCTCACCACAAAACAGGGGGCGCACCGGGGAGCTGTTTTTT
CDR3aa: CASSPQNRGRTGELFF

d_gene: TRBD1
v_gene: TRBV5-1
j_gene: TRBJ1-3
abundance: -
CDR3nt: TGCGCCAGCAGCTTAGGGGGCCCGGACACCATATATTTT
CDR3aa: CASSLGGPDTIYF

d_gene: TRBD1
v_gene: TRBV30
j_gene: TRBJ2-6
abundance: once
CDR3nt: TGTGCCTGGACTACAGGGGGTTCTGGGGCCAACGTCCTGACTTTC
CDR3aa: CAWTTGGSGANVLTF

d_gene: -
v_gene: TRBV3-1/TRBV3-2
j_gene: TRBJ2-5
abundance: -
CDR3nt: TGTGCCAGCAGCCACCCTGGGGGGGCGAAGGAGACCCAGTACTTC
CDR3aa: CASSHPGGAKETQYF

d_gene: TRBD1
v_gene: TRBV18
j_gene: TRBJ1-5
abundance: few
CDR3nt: TGTGCCAGCTCAAGGGACAGGGCCCCGCCCCAGCATTTT
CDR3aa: CASSRDRAPPQHF

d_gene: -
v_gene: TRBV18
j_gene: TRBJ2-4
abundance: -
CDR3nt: TGTGCCAGCTCACCAGACAGACCCAAGAACATTCAGTACTTC
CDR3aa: CASSPDRPKNIQYF

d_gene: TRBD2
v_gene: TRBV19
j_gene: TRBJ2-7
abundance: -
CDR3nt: TGTGCCAGTAACCAAGGGGCTAGCGGGAGCCACGAGCAGTACTTC
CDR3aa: CASNQGASGSHEQYF

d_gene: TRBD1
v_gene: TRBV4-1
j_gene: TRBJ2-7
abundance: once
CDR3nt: TGCGCCAGCAGCTCTCCCGGGACAGGGGTTAAGGAGCAGTACTTC
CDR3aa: CASSSPGTGVKEQYF

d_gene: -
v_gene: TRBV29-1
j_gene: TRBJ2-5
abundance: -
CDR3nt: TGCAGCGTTGATGTGCAGCAAGAGACCCAGTACTTC
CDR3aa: CSVDVQQETQYF

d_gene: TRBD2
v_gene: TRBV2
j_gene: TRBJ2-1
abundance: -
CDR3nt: TGTGCCAGCAGTCGACTAGCGCTACGTGACAATGAGCAGTTCTTC
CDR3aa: CASSRLALRDNEQFF

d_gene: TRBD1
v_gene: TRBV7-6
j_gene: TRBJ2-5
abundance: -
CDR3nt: TGTGCCAGCAGCTTATTTCAGGGGGCGAGGGAGACCCAGTACTTC
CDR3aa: CASSLFQGARETQYF

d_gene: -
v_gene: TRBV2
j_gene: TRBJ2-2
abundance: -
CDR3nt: TGTGCCAGCACGGACTCCGGAAACACCGGGGAGCTGTTTTTT
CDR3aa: CASTDSGNTGELFF

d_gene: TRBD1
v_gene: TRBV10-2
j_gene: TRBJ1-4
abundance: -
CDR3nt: TGCGCCAGCAGTTCGGGACAGAATGAAAAACTGTTTTTT
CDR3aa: CASSSGQNEKLFF

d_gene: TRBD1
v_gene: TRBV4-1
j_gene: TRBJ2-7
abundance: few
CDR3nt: TGCGCCAGCAGCCAACCAGGACAGGGGCACTACGAGCAGTACTTC
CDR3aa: CASSQPGQGHYEQYF

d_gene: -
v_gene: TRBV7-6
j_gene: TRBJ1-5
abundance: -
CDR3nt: TGTGCCAGCAGCTTAGGGTACTACAATCAGCCCCAGCATTTT
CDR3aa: CASSLGYYNQPQHF

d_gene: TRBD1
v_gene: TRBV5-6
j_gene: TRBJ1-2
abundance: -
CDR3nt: TGTGCCAGCAGCTTGGTCGGGGACAGGGCCGACTATGGCTACACCTTC
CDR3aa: CASSLVGDRADYGYTF

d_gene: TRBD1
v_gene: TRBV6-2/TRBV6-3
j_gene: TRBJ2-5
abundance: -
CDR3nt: TGTGCCAGCAGTTACCGGGACAGGGAAAAGACCCAGTACTTC
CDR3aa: CASSYRDREKTQYF

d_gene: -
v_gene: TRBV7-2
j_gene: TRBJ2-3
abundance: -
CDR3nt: TGTGCCAGCAGCTCCCCAGGAAATACGCAGTATTTT
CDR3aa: CASSSPGNTQYF

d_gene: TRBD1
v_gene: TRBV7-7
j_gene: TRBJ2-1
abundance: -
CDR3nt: TGTGCTAGCAGCCTTGACAGGGCCCATGAGCAGTTCTTC
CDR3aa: CASSLDRAHEQFF

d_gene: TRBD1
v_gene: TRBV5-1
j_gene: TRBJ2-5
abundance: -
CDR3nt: TGCGCCAGCAGCTTGGCCCCGGGACAGTTGGAGACCCAGTACTTC
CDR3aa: CASSLAPGQLETQYF

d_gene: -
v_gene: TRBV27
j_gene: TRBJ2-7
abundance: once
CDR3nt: TGTGCCAGCTCTCGAGGGCCCAACTACGAGCAGTACTTC
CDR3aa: CASSRGPNYEQYF

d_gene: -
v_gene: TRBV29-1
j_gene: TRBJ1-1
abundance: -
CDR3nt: TGCAGCGCACAAAGGGGGGGCGCGAACACTGAAGCTTTCTTT
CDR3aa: CSAQRGGANTEAFF

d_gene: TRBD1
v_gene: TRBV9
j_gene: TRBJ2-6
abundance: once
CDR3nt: TGTGCCAGCAGCGCTCCGGGACAGCCCGCCTCTGGGGCCAACGTCCTGACTTTC
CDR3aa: CASSAPGQPASGANVLTF

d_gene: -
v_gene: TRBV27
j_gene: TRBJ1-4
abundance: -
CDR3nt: TGTGCCAGCAGTTTATTGGGGAGGGAAAAACTGTTTTTT
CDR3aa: CASSLLGREKLFF